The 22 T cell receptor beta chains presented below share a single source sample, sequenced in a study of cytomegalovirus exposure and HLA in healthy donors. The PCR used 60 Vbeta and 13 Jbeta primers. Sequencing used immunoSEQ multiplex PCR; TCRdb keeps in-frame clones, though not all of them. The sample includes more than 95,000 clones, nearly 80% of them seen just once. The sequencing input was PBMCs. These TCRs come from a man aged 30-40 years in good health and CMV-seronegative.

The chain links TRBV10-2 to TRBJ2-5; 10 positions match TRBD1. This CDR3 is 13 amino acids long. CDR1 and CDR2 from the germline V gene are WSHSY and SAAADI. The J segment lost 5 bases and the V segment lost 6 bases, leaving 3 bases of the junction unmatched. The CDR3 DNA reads TGCGCCAGCAGAAGGGACAGGGGCGAGACCCAGTACTTC. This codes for CASRRDRGETQYF.

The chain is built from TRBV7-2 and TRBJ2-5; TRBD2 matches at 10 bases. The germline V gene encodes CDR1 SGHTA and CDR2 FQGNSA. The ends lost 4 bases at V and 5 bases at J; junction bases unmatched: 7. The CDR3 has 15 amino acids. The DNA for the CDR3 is TGTGCCAGCAGCTCGTTAGCGGGGGGCCGGGAGACCCAGTACTTC. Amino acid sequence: CASSSLAGGRETQYF. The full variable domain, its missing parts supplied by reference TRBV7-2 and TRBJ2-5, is GAGVSQSPSNKVTEKGKDVELRCDPISGHTALYWYRQSLGQGLEFLIYFQGNSAPDKSGLPSDRFSAERTGGSVSTLTIQRTQQEDSAVYLCASSSLAGGRETQYFGPGTRLLVL.

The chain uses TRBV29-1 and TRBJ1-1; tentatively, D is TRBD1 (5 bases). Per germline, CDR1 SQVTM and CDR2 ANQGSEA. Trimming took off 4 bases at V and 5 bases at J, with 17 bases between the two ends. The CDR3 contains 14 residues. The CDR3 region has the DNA TGCAGCGTTGCGGTTGACAGATCCGGGACTGAAGCTTTCTTT. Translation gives CSVAVDRSGTEAFF. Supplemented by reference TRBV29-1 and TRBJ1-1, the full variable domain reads SAVISQKPSRDICQRGTSLTIQCQVDSQVTMMFWYRQQPGQSLTLIATANQGSEATYESGFVIDKFPISRPNLTFSTLTVSNMSPEDSSIYLCSVAVDRSGTEAFFGQGTRLTVV.

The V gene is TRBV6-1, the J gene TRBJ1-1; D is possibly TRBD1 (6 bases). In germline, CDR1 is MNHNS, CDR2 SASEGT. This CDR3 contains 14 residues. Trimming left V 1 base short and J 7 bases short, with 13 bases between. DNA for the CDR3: TGTGCCAGCAGTGAAGGGGCAGGGGATGGTGAAGCTTTCTTT. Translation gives CASSEGAGDGEAFF.

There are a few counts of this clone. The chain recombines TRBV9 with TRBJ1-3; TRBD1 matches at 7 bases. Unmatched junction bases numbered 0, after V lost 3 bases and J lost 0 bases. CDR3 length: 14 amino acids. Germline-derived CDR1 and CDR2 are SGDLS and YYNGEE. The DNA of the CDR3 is TGTGCCAGCAGCGGACAGGGCTCTGGAAACACCATATATTTT. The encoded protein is CASSGQGSGNTIYF.

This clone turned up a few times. The CDR3 nucleotides read TGTGCCAGCAGTACGACAGGGGAGGGCACTGAAGCTTTCTTT. Amino acid sequence: CASSTTGEGTEAFF. The chain combines TRBV28 with TRBJ1-1, with TRBD1 identical over 8 bases. V lost 5 bases, J lost 4 bases, and 6 bases stayed unmatched. The germline V gene has CDR1 MDHEN and CDR2 SYDVKM. The CDR3 sequence is 14 residues long.

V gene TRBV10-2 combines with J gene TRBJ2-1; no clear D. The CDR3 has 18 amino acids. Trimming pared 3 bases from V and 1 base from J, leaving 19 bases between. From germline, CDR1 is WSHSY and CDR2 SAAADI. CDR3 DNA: TGCGCCAGCAGTGATTGGAGAGATTACGTTAGTTCCTACAATGAGCAGTTCTTC. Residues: CASSDWRDYVSSYNEQFF.

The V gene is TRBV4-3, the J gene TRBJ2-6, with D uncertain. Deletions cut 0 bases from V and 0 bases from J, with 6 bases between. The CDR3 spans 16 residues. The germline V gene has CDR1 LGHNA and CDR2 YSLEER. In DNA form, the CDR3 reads TGCGCCAGCAGCCAAGATTATTACTCTGGGGCCAACGTCCTGACTTTC. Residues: CASSQDYYSGANVLTF.

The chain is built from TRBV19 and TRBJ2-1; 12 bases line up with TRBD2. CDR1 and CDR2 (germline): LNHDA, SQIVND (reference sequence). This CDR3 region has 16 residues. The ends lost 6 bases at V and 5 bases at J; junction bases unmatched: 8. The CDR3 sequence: CASSGGLAGSNNEQFF. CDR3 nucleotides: TGTGCCAGTAGCGGAGGACTAGCGGGAAGCAACAATGAGCAGTTCTTC.

The chain's CDR3 is CASSLRSYEQYF. CDR3 DNA sequence: TGTGCCAGCAGCTTGCGTTCCTACGAGCAGTACTTC. The chain carries TRBV5-4 and TRBJ2-7; D is undetermined. Trimming left V 1 base short and J 1 base short, with 3 bases between. The CDR3 loop spans 12 amino acids. CDR1 is SGHNT, CDR2 YYREEE, per germline (reference sequence).

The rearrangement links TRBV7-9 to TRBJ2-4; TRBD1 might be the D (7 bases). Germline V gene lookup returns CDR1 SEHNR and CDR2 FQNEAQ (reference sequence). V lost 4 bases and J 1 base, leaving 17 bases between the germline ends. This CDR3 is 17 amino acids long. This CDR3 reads CASSSLRGELAKNIQYF. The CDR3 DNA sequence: TGTGCCAGCAGCTCCCTCAGGGGGGAGTTGGCCAAAAACATTCAGTACTTC.

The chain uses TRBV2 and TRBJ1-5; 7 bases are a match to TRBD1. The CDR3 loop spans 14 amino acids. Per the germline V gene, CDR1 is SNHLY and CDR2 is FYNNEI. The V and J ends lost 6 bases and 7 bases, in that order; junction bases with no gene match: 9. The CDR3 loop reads CASSATGYGQPQHF. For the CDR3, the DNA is TGTGCCAGCAGCGCGACAGGGTACGGACAGCCCCAGCATTTT.

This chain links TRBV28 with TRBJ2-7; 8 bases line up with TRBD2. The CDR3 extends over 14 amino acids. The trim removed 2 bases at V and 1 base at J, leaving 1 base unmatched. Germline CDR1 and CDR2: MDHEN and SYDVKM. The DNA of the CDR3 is TGTGCCAGCAGTTTACAGCGGGGGTCCTACGAGCAGTACTTC. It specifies CASSLQRGSYEQYF.

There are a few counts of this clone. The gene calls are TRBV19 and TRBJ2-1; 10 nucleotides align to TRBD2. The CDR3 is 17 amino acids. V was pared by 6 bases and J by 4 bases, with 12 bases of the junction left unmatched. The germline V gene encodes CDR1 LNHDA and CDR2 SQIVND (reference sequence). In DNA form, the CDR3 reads TGTGCCAGTAGCTACCGATCTAGCGGGAGAAGGTACAATGAGCAGTTCTTC. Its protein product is CASSYRSSGRRYNEQFF.

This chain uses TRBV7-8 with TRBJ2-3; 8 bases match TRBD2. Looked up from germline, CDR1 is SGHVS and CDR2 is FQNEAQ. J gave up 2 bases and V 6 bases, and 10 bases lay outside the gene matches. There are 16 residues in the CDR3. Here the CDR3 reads CASRFRGGLSTDTQYF. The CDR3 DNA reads TGTGCCAGCAGATTCCGCGGGGGGCTATCCACAGATACGCAGTATTTT.

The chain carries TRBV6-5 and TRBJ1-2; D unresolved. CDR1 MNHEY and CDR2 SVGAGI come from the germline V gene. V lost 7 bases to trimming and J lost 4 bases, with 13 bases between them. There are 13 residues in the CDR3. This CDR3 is CASTSVNFYGYTF. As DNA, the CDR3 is TGTGCCAGCACCTCGGTTAATTTCTATGGCTACACCTTC.

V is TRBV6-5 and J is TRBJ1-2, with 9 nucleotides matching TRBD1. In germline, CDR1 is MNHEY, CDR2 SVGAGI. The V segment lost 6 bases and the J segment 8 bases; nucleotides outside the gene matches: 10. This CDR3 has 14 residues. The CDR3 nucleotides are TGTGCCAGCAGGGGACAGGGCAGGTCTCTGGGCTACACCTTC. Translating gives CASRGQGRSLGYTF.

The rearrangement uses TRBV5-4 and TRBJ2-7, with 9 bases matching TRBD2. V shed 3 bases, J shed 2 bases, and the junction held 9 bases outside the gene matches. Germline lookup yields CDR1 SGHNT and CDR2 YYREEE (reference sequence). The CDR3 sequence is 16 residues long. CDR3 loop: CASSWSGGLAAYEQYF. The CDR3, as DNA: TGTGCCAGCAGCTGGTCCGGGGGACTAGCCGCCTACGAGCAGTACTTC.

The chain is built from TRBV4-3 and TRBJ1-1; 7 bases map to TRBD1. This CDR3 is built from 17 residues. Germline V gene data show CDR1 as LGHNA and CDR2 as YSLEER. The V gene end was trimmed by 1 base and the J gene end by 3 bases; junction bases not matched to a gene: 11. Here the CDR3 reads CASSQGGRGRFYTEAFF. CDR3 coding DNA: TGCGCCAGCAGCCAAGGGGGCAGGGGGAGATTTTACACTGAAGCTTTCTTT.

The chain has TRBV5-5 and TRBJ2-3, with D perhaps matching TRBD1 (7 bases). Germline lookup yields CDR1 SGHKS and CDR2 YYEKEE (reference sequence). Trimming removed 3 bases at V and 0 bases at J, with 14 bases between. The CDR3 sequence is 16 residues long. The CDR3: CASSSGGTVSTDTQYF. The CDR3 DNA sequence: TGTGCCAGCAGCTCTGGGGGGACAGTCAGCACAGATACGCAGTATTTT.

The CDR3 is CASSLMTSGRSDEQFF. CDR3 nucleotide sequence: TGCGCCAGCAGCCTAATGACTAGCGGGAGGTCGGATGAGCAGTTCTTC. The rearrangement uses TRBV5-1 and TRBJ2-1; TRBD2 matches 13 bases. The CDR3 runs 16 residues. V lost 4 bases and J lost 8; bases outside the gene matches: 9. Germline V gene sequence: CDR1 SGHRS, CDR2 YFSETQ.

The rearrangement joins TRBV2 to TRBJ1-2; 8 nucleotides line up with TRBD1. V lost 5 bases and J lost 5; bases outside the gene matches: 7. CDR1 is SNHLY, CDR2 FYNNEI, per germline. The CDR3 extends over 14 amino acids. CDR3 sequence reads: CASSWTGWSYGYTF. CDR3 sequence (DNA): TGTGCCAGCAGTTGGACAGGGTGGAGTTATGGCTACACCTTC.